This note documents a single T cell receptor (beta chain) sequence. Profiled with immunoSEQ multiplex PCR; TCRdb holds only in-frame clones, not every one. The table shows about 100,000 clones, with around nine tenths occurring only once. Trimming removed 4 bases at V and 3 bases at J, with 14 bases between. The length of the CDR3 is 14 residues. Per germline, CDR1 SGHRS and CDR2 YFSETQ. This entry comes from a study of T cell changes during pregnancy in multiple sclerosis. This clonotype was sampled from a female donor with multiple sclerosis, enrolled in a pregnancy study. Sample: peripheral blood, taken in the second trimester of pregnancy. The gene calls are TRBV5-1 and TRBJ2-7, with D perhaps TRBD1 (6 bases). CDR3 bases: TGCGCCAGCAGCCCCCCAGGGACACTCTACGAGCAGTACTTC. Translated: CASSPPGTLYEQYF.